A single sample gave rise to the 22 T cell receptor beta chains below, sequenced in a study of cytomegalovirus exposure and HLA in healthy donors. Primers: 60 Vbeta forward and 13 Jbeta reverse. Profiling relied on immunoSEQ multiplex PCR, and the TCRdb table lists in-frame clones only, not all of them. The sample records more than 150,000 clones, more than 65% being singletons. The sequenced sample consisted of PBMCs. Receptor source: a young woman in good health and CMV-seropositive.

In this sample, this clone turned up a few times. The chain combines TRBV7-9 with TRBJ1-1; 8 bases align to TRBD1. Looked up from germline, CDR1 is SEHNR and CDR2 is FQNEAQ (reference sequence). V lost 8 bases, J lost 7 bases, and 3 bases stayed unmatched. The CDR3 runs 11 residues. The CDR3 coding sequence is TGTGCCAGCGCACAGGGGGGTGAAGCTTTCTTT. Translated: CASAQGGEAFF.

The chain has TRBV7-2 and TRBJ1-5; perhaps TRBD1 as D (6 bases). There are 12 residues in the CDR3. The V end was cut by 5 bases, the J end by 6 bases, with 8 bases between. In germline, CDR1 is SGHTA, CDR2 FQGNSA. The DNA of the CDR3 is TGTGCCAGCAGCCCACAGGGTCAGCCCCAGCATTTT. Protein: CASSPQGQPQHF.

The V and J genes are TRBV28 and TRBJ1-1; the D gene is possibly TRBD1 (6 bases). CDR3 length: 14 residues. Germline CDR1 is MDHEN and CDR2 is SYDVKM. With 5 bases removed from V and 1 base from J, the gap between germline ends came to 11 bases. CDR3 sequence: CASSPGVWNTEAFF. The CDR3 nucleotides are TGTGCCAGCAGTCCAGGGGTCTGGAACACTGAAGCTTTCTTT. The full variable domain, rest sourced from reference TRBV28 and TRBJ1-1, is DVKVTQSSRYLVKRTGEKVFLECVQDMDHENMFWYRQDPGLGLRLIYFSYDVKMKEKGDIPEGYSVSREKKERFSLILESASTNQTSMYLCASSPGVWNTEAFFGQGTRLTVV.

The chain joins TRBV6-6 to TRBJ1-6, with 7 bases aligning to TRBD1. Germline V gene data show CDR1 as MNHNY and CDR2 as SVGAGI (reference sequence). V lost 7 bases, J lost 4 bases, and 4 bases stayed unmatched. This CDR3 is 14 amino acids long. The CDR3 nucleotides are TGTGCCAGCAACCCGGGACAGTATAATTCACCCCTCCACTTT. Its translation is CASNPGQYNSPLHF.

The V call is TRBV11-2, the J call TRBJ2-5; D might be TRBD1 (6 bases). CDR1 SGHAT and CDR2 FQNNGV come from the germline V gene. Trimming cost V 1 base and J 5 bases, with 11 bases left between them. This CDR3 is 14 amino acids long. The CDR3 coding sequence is TGTGCCAGCAGCTTAGCGGCAGGGGCCGAGACCCAGTACTTC. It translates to CASSLAAGAETQYF.

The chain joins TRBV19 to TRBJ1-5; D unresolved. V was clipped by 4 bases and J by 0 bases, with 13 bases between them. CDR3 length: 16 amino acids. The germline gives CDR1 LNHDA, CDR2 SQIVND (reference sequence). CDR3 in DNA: TGTGCCAGTAGTACCCTACTAGGCGATAGCAATCAGCCCCAGCATTTT. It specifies CASSTLLGDSNQPQHF.

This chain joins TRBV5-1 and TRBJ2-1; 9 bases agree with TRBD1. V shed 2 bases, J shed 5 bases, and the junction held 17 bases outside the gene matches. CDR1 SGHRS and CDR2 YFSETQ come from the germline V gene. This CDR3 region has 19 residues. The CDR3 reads CASSFWPADRGRLDNEQFF. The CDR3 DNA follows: TGCGCCAGCAGCTTCTGGCCCGCGGACAGGGGCCGCCTAGACAATGAGCAGTTCTTC.

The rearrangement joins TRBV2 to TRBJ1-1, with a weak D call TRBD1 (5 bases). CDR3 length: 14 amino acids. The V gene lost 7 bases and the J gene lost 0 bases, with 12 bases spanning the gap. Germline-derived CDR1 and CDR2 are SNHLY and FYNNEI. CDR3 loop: CASIPTAMNTEAFF. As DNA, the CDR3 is TGTGCCAGCATCCCGACAGCCATGAACACTGAAGCTTTCTTT.

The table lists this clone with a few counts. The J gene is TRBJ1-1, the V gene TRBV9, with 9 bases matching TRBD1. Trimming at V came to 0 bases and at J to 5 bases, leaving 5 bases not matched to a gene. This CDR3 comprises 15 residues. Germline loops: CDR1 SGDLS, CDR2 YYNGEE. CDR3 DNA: TGTGCCAGCAGCGTAGGGGGACAGGGAAGGACTGAAGCTTTCTTT. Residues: CASSVGGQGRTEAFF. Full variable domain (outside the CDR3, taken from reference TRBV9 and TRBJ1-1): DSGVTQTPKHLITATGQRVTLRCSPRSGDLSVYWYQQSLDQGLQFLIQYYNGEERAKGNILERFSAQQFPDLHSELNLSSLELGDSALYFCASSVGGQGRTEAFFGQGTRLTVV.

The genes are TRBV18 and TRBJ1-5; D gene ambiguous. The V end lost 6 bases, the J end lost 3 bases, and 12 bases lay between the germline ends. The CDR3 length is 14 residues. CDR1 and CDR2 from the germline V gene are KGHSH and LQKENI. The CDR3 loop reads CASSLGVNNQPQHF. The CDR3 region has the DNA TGTGCCAGCTCTCTCGGGGTTAACAATCAGCCCCAGCATTTT.

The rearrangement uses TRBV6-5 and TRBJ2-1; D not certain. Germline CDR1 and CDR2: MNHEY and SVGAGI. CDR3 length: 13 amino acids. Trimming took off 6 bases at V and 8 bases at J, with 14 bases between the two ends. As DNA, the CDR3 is TGTGCCAGCAGCCGCCAACTCTCGGATGAGCAGTTCTTC. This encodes CASSRQLSDEQFF.

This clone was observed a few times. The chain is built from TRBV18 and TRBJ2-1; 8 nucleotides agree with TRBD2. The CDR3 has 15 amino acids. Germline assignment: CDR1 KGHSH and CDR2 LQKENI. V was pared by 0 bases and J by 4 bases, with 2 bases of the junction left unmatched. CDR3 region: CASSPPTSDYNEQFF. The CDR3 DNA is TGTGCCAGCTCACCACCGACTAGCGATTACAATGAGCAGTTCTTC.

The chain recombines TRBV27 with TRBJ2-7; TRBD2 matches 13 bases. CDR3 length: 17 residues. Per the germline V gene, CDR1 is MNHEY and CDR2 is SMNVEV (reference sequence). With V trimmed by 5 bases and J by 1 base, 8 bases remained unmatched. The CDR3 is CASSHQGLAGKSYEQYF. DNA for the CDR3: TGTGCCAGCAGTCACCAGGGACTAGCGGGAAAATCCTACGAGCAGTACTTC.

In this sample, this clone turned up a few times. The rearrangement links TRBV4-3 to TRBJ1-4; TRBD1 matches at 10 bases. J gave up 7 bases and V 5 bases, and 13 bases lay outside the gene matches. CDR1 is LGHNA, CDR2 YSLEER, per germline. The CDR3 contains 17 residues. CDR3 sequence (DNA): TGCGCCAGCAGCTGGACAGGGGGTCGGGTCCTGAGTGAAAAACTGTTTTTT. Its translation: CASSWTGGRVLSEKLFF.

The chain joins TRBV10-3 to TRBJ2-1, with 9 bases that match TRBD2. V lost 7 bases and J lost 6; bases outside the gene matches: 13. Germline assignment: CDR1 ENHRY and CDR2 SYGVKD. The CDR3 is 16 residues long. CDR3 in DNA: TGTGCCATCATTCCTCTTCGCGGGGGGGGGACCAATGAGCAGTTCTTC. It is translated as CAIIPLRGGGTNEQFF.

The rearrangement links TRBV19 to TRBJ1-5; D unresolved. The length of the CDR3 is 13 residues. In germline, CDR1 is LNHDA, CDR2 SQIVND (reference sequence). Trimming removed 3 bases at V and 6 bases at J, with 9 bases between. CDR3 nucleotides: TGTGCCAGTAGTATTTTGGGAGGTCAGCCCCAGCATTTT. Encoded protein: CASSILGGQPQHF.

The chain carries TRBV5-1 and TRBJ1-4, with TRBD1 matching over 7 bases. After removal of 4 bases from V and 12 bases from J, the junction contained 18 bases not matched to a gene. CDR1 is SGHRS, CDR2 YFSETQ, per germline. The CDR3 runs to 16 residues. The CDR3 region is CASSTRRTGGGNELFF. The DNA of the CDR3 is TGCGCCAGCAGCACCCGCAGGACAGGAGGAGGTAATGAACTGTTTTTT.

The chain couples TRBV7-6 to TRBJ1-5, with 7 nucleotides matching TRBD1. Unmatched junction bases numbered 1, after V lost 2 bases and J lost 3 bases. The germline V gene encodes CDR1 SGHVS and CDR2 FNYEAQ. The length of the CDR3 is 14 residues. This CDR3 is CASSLQGDNQPQHF. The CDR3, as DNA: TGTGCCAGCAGCTTACAGGGGGACAATCAGCCCCAGCATTTT.

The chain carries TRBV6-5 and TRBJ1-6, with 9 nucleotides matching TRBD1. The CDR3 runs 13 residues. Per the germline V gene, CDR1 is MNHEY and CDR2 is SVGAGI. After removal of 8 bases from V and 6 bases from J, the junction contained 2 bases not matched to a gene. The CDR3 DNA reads TGTGCCAGCCGGGACAGGGTTAATTCACCCCTCCACTTT. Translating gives CASRDRVNSPLHF.

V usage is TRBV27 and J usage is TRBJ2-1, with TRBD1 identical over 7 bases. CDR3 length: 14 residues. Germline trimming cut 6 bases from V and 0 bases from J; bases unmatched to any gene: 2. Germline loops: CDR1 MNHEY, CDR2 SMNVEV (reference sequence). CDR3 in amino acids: CASRQGSSYNEQFF. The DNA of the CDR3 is TGTGCCAGCAGACAGGGGAGCTCCTACAATGAGCAGTTCTTC.

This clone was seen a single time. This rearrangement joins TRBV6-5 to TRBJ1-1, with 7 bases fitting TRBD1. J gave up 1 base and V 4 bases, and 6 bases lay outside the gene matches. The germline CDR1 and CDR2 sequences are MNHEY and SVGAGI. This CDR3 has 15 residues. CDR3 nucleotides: TGTGCCAGCAGTTTTAGGGGGCAGCCGAACACTGAAGCTTTCTTT. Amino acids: CASSFRGQPNTEAFF.

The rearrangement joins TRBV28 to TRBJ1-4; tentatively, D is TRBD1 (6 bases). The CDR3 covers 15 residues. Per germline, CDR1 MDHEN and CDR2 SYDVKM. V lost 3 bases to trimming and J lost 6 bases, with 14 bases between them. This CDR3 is CASSFGVGGDEKLFF. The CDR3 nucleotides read TGTGCCAGCAGTTTTGGGGTAGGGGGTGATGAAAAACTGTTTTTT.